Here is one T cell receptor beta chain with its context. Its antigen is undetermined. This entry comes from a study of human T cells and chemical hapten exposure. Background on the study: Sensitization used 2% DPC on roughly 2 cm by roughly 2 cm upper inner arm skin. Findings and caveats of the study: Every donor had alopecia, and their immune response may therefore differ from healthy people's.

TCRdb reprocessed the RACE reads with MiXCR, giving one entry per CDR3 protein. The sample includes about 380,000 distinct CDR3 sequences, approximately 5% of them seen just once. The CDR3 totals 16 residues. CDR1 is LGHNA and CDR2 is YSLEER in the germline V gene. The V and J ends lost 0 bases and 4 bases respectively, with 13 bases between them. Time point specified: pre-sensitization, week 0. Treatment specified: therapeutic diphenylcyclopropenone sensitization with weekly scalp DPC. Researchers extracted total RNA from unfractionated whole blood. V gene TRBV4-3 combines with J gene TRBJ1-3, with D possibly TRBD1 on 6 matching bases. The TCR sequence derives from a woman between 45 and 60 years old with alopecia areata. Some clones in this sample may be carry-over from other donors' samples. The specimen comprised whole blood, sampled in connection with sensitization to the hapten diphenylcyclopropenone (DPC). The CDR3, as DNA: TGCGCCAGCAGCCAAGATACCAGGGGCAGGGGAAACACCATATATTTT. This codes for CASSQDTRGRGNTIYF.